Listed below are T cell receptor beta chains from one sample, sequenced in a study of T cell clones after liver transplantation. Using immunoSEQ multiplex PCR, the repertoire was profiled, and TCRdb retains in-frame clones only, with some absent. Of 65,000 to 80,000 clones listed, around 78% were seen once; the top ten hold less than 3.5%. Sequenced material: CD4+ T cells from blood, taken at the 22-month timepoint. The receptors were sampled from a human patient who received a liver transplant. Some T cells may be transferred from the graft donor. The CDR3 runs from the conserved cysteine through the conserved F or W. Fields, in order: clone size, J gene, V gene, D gene, CDR3 protein, CDR3 DNA. A D gene is named only where the DNA matches it firmly. Not all rows give a size; the values are once, few, many and, for expanded clones, a class.

>.|TRBJ2-1|TRBV18|TRBD2
CASSPFPGGPYNEQFF
TGTGCCAGCTCACCCTTCCCGGGAGGGCCATACAATGAGCAGTTCTTC
>.|TRBJ2-1|TRBV19|TRBD2
CASSIASGTYNEQFF
TGTGCCAGTAGTATAGCAAGCGGGACCTACAATGAGCAGTTCTTC
>.|TRBJ2-5|TRBV5-6|.
CASSLPAGRETQYF
TGTGCCAGCAGCTTGCCGGCTGGGAGGGAGACCCAGTACTTC
>few|TRBJ1-1|TRBV28|TRBD1
CASRRDRVGEAFF
TGTGCCAGCAGAAGAGACAGGGTCGGCGAAGCTTTCTTT
>few|TRBJ1-2|TRBV30|.
CAWSADTHGYTF
TGTGCCTGGAGTGCCGACACTCATGGCTACACCTTC
>.|TRBJ2-3|TRBV6-5|TRBD2
CASRLAGTSTDTQYF
TGTGCCAGCCGACTAGCGGGGACTAGCACAGATACGCAGTATTTT
>few|TRBJ2-1|TRBV7-9|.
CASSLTPPNEQFF
TGTGCCAGCAGCTTAACACCTCCGAATGAGCAGTTCTTC
>.|TRBJ2-7|TRBV28|.
CASSRPESLWEQYF
TGTGCCAGCAGCCGACCGGAATCCCTTTGGGAGCAGTACTTC
>.|TRBJ2-1|TRBV7-9|TRBD2
CASSLAGGRNEQFF
TGTGCCAGCAGCTTGGCGGGAGGGCGGAATGAGCAGTTCTTC
>.|TRBJ2-3|TRBV5-1|.
CASGNNRATDTQYF
TGCGCCAGCGGAAACAACAGGGCCACAGATACGCAGTATTTT
>.|TRBJ2-3|TRBV7-3|.
CASSLMAGSTDTQYF
TGTGCCAGCAGCTTAATGGCGGGGAGCACAGATACGCAGTATTTT
>.|TRBJ1-4|TRBV30|TRBD1
CAWSPSRTGPNEKLFF
TGTGCCTGGAGTCCATCTCGGACAGGACCAAATGAAAAACTGTTTTTT
>.|TRBJ2-2|TRBV5-1|.
CASSLGQNTGELFF
TGCGCCAGCAGCTTAGGACAGAACACCGGGGAGCTGTTTTTT